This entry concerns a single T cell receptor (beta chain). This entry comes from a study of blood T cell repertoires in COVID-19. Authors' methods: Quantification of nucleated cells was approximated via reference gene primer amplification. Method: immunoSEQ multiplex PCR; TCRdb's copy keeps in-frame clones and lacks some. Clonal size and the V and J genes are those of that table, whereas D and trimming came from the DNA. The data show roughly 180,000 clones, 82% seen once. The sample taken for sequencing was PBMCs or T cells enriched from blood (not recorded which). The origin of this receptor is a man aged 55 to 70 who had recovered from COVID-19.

Here the CDR3 reads CASSSSTGSHYGYTF. CDR3 bases: TGTGCCAGCAGCTCGTCAACGGGTAGTCACTATGGCTACACCTTC. This sequence joins TRBV5-4 and TRBJ1-2; D is undetermined. The V gene's germline CDR1 is SGHNT and CDR2 YYREEE (reference sequence). The CDR3 totals 15 residues. V shed 3 bases and J shed 3 bases, with 15 bases lying between them.